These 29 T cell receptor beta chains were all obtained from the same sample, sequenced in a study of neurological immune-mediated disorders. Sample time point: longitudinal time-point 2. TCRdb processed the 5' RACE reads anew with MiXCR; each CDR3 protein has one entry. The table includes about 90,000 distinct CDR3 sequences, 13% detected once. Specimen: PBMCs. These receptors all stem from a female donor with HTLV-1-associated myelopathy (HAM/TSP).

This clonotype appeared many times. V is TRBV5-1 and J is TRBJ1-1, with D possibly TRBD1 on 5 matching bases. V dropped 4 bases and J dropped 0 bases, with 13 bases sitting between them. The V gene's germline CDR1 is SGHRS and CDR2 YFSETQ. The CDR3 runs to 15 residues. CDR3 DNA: TGCGCCAGCAGCCCACGGGACGGATTGAACACTGAAGCTTTCTTT. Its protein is CASSPRDGLNTEAFF.

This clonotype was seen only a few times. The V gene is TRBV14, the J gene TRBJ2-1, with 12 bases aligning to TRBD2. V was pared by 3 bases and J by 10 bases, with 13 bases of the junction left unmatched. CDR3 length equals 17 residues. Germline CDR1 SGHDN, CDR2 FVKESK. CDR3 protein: CASSQPTSGGLPGEQFF. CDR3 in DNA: TGTGCCAGCAGCCAGCCTACTAGCGGGGGGCTCCCGGGGGAGCAGTTCTTC. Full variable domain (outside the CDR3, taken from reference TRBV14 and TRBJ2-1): EAGVTQFPSHSVIEKGQTVTLRCDPISGHDNLYWYRRVMGKEIKFLLHFVKESKQDESGMPNNRFLAERTGGTYSTLKVQPAELEDSGVYFCASSQPTSGGLPGEQFFGPGTRLTVL.

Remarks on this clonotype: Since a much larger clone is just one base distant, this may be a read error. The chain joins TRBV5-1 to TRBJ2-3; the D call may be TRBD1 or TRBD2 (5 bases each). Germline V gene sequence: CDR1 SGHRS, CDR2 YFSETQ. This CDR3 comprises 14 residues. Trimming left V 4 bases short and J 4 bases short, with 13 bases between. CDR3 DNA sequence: TGCGCCAGCAGCGAGGGGTCAGGATCAGATACGCAGTATTTT. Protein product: CASSEGSGSDTQYF.

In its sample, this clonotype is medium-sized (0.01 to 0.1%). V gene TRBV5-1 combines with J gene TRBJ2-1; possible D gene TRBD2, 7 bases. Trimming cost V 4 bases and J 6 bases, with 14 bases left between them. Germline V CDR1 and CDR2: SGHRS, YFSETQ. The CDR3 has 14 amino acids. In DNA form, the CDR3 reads TGCGCCAGCAGCCCGGGGGGCCGGGGCAATGAGCAGTTCTTC. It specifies CASSPGGRGNEQFF.

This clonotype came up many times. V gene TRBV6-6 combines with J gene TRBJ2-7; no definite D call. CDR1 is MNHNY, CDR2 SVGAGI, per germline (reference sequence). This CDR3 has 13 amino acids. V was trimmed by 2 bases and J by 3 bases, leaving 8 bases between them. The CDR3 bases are TGTGCCAGCAGTTACGGGGTACACTACGAGCAGTACTTC. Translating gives CASSYGVHYEQYF.

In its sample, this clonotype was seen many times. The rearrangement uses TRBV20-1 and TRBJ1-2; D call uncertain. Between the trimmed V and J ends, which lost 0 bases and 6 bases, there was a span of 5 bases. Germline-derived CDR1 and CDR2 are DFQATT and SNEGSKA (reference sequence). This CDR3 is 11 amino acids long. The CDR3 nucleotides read TGCAGTGCTAGAGATTGGGATGGCTACACCTTC. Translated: CSARDWDGYTF.

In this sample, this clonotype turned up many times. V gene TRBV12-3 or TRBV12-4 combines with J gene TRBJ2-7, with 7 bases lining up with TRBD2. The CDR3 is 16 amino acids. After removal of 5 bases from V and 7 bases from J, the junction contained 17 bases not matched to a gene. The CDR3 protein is CASSLFLRGSSGEQYF. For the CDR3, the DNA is TGTGCCAGCAGTCTATTCTTGCGGGGGTCGTCCGGGGAGCAGTACTTC.

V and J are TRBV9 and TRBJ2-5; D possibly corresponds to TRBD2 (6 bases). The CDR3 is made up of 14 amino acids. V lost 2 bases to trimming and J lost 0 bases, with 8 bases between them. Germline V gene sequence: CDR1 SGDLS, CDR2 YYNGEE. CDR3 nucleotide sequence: TGTGCCAGCAGCGTTGGAGGGAACCAAGAGACCCAGTACTTC. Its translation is CASSVGGNQETQYF.

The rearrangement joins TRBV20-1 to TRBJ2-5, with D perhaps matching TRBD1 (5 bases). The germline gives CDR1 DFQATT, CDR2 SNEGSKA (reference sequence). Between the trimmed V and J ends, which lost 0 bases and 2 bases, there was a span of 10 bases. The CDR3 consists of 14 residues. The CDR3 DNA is TGCAGTGCTAGAGATCTTGACAGACAAGAGACCCAGTACTTC. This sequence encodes CSARDLDRQETQYF.

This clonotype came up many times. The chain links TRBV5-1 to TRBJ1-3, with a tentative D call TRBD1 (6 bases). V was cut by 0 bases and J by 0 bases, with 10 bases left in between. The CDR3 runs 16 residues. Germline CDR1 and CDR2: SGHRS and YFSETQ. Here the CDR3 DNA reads TGCGCCAGCAGCTTGGAACAGGGTCTCTCTGGAAACACCATATATTTT. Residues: CASSLEQGLSGNTIYF.

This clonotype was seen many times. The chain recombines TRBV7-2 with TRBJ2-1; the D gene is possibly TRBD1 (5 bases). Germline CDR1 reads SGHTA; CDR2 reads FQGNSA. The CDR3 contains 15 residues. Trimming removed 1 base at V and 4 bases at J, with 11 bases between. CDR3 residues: CASSLEGRPYNEQFF. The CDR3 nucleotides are TGTGCCAGCAGCTTAGAGGGGCGGCCATACAATGAGCAGTTCTTC.

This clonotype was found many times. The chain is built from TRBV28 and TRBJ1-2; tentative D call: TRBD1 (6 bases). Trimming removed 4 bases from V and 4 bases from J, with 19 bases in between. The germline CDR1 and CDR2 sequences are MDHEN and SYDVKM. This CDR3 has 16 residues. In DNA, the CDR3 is TGTGCCAGCAGTTCCCAACTACAGGGATTAGTCTATGGCTACACCTTC. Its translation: CASSSQLQGLVYGYTF.

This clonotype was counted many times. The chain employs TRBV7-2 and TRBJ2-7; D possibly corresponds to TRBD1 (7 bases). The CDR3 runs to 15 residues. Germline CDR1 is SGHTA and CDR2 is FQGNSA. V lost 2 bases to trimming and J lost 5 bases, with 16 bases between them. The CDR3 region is CASSLFGQGGDEQYF. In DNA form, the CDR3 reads TGTGCCAGCAGCTTATTTGGGCAGGGGGGAGACGAGCAGTACTTC.

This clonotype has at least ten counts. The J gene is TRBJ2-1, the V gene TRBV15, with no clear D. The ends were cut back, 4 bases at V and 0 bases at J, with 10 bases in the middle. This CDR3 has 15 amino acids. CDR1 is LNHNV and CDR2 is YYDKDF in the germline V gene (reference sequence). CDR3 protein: CATSIGPSSYNEQFF. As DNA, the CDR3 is TGTGCCACCAGCATAGGACCAAGCTCCTACAATGAGCAGTTCTTC.

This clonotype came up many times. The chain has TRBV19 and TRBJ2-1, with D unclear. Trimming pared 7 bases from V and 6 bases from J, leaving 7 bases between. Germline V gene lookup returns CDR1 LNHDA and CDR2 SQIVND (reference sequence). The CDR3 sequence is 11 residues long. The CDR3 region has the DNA TGTGCCAGTAATACATTCAATGAGCAGTTCTTC. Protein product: CASNTFNEQFF.

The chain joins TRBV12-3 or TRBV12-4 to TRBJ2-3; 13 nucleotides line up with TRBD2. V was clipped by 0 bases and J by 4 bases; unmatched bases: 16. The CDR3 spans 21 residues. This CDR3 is CASSLAPITSGGARAADTQYF. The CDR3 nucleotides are TGTGCCAGCAGTTTAGCCCCGATCACTAGCGGGGGGGCTAGGGCGGCAGATACGCAGTATTTT.

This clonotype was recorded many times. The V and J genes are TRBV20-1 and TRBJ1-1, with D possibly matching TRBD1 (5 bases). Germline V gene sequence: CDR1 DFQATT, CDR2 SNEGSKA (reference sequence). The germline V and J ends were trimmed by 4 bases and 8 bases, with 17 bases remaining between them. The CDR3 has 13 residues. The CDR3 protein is CSATFPGRDEAFF. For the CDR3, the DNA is TGCAGTGCTACCTTTCCAGGGAGAGACGAAGCTTTCTTT.

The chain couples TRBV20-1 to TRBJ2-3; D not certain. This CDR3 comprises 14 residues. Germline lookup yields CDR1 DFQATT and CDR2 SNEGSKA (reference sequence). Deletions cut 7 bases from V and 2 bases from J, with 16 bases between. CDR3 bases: TGCAGTGTGGATTCGATGGTTCTCACAGATACGCAGTATTTT. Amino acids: CSVDSMVLTDTQYF.

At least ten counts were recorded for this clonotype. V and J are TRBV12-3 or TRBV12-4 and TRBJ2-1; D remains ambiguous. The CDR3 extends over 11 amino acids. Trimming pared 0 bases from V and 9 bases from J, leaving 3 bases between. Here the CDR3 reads CASSLAGEQFF. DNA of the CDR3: TGTGCCAGCAGTTTAGCGGGTGAGCAGTTCTTC.

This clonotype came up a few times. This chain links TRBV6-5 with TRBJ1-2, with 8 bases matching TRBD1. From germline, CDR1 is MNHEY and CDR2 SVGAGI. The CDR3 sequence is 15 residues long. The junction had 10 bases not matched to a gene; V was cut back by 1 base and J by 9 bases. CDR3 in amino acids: CASSYLGQVLGSYTF. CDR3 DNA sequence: TGTGCCAGCAGTTACTTGGGACAGGTCCTGGGGAGCTACACCTTC.

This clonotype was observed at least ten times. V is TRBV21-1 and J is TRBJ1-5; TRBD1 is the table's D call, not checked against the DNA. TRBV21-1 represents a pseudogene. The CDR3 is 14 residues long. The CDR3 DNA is TGTGCCAGCAGCAAAGGGGACCGCAATCAGCCCCAGCATTTT. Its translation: CASSKGDRNQPQHF.

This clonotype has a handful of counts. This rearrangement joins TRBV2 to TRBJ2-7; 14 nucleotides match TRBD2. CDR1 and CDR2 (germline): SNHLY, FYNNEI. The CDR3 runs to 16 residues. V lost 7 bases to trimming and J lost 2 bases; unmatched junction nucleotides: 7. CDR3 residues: CASTRTSGGRTYEQYF. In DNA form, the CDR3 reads TGTGCCAGCACCCGGACTAGCGGGGGGCGGACCTACGAGCAGTACTTC.

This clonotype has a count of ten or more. The CDR3 sequence is CATSSGGQADGNQPQHF. For the CDR3, the DNA is TGTGCCACCAGCTCAGGGGGACAGGCGGATGGCAATCAGCCCCAGCATTTT. The chain combines TRBV15 with TRBJ1-5, with 8 bases identical to TRBD1. Trimming cost V 5 bases and J 2 bases; bases outside gene matches: 11. The CDR3 extends over 17 amino acids. The germline V gene encodes CDR1 LNHNV and CDR2 YYDKDF (reference sequence). Full variable domain (rest looked up from reference TRBV15 and TRBJ1-5): DAMVIQNPRYQVTQFGKPVTLSCSQTLNHNVMYWYQQKSSQAPKLLFHYYDKDFNNEADTPDNFQSRRPNTSFCFLDIRSPGLGDTAMYLCATSSGGQADGNQPQHFGDGTRLSIL.

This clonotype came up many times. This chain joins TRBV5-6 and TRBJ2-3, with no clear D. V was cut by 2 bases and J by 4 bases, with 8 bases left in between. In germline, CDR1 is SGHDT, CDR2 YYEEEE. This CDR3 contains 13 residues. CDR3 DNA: TGTGCCAGCAGCTTTGAATGGGCAGATACGCAGTATTTT. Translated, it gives CASSFEWADTQYF.

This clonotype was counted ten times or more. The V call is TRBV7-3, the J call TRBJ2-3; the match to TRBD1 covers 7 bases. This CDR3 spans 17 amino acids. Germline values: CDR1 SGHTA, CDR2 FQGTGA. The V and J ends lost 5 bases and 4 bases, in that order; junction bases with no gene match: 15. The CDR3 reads CASSNVPSGRGSDTQYF. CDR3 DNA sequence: TGTGCCAGCAGCAACGTGCCCTCGGGCAGGGGGTCAGATACGCAGTATTTT.

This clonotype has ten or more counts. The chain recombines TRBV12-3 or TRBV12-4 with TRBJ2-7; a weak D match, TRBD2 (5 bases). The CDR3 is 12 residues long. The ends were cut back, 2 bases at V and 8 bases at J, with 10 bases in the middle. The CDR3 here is CASSLFGGKQYF. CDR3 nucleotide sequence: TGTGCCAGCAGTTTATTCGGAGGCAAGCAGTACTTC.

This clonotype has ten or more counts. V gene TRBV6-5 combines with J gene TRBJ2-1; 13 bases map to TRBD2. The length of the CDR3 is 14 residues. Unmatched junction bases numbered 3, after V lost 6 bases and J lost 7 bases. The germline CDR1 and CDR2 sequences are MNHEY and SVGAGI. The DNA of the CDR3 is TGTGCCAGCAGAAGACTAGCGGGAGGTAATGAGCAGTTCTTC. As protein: CASRRLAGGNEQFF.

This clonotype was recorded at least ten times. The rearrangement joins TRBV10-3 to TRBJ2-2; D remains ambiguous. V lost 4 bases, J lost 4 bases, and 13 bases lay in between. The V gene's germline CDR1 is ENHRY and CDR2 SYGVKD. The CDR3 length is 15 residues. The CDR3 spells CAISGNRSTTGELFF. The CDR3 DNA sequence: TGTGCCATCAGTGGAAACAGATCAACCACCGGGGAGCTGTTTTTT.

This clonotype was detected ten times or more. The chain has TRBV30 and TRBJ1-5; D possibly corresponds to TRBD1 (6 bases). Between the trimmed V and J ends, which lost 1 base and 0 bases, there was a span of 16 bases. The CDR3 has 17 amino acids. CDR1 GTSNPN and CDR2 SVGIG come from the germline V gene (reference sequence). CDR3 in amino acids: CAWSAGTPGVSNQPQHF. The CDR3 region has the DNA TGTGCCTGGAGTGCCGGGACACCCGGGGTTAGCAATCAGCCCCAGCATTTT.